This is a list of T cell receptor beta chains from one sample in a study of T cell repertoires in ileal Crohn's disease. Libraries were prepared by immunoSEQ multiplex PCR; TCRdb keeps only in-frame clonotypes and omits some of them. Of around 1,000 clones in the sample, more than 80% were seen once. Material: ileal tissue. These receptors originate from an adult with Crohn's disease. Each CDR3 is given with its conserved first and last residue.

j_gene	v_gene	CDR3aa
TRBJ1-6	TRBV6-1	CASSSEGYYNSPLHF
TRBJ2-1	TRBV4-2	CASSRRLAGGNEQFF
TRBJ2-7	TRBV11-2	CASSLTYEQYF
TRBJ1-1	TRBV27	CASRRQGIEAFF
TRBJ2-1	TRBV9	CASSVGLAGYNEQFF
TRBJ1-3	TRBV6-6	CASGGTVSGNTIYF
TRBJ1-3	TRBV5-1	CASRWTESGNTIYF
TRBJ2-7	TRBV25-1	CASSGTGLEQYF
TRBJ2-3	TRBV5-1	CASSPWTSGGLTDTQYF
TRBJ2-3	TRBV5-1	CASSLALGADTQYF
TRBJ1-2	TRBV11-2	CASSLRQGELHGYTF
TRBJ1-2	TRBV5-1	CASSLQGTGSYGYTF
TRBJ1-2	TRBV29-1	CSVFTVTNYGYTF
TRBJ2-7	TRBV5-1	CASSRNPGTGGNEQYF
TRBJ1-5	TRBV5-8	CASARDLDAWQPQHF